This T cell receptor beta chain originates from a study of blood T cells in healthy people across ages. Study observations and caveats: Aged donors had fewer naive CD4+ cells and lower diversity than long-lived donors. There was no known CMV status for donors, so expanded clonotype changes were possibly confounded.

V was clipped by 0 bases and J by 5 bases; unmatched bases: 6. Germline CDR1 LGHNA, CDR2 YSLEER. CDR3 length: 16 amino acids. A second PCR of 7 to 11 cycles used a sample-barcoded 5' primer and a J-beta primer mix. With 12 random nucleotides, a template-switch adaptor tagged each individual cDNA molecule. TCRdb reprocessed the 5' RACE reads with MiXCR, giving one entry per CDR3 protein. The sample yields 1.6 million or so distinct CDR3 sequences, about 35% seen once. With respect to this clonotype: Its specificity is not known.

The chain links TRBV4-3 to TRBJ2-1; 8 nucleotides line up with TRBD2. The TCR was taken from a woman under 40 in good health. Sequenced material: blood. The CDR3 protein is CASSQERGGRHNEQFF. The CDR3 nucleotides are TGCGCCAGCAGCCAAGAACGCGGGGGGAGGCACAATGAGCAGTTCTTC.